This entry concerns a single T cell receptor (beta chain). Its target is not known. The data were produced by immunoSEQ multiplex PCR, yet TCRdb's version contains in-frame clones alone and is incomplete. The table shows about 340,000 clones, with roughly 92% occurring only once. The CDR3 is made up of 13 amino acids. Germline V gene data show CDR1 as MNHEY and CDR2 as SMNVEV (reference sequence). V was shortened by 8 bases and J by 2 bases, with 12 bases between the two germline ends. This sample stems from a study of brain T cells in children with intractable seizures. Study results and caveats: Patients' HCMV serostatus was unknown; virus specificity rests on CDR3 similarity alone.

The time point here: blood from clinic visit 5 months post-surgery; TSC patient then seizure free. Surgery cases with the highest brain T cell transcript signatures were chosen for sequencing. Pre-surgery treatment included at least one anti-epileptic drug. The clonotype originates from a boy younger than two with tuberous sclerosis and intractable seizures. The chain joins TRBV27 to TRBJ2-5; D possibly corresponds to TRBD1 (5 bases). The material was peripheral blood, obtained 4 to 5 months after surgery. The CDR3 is CASGADSQETQYF. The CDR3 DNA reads TGTGCCAGCGGGGCAGACTCACAAGAGACCCAGTACTTC.